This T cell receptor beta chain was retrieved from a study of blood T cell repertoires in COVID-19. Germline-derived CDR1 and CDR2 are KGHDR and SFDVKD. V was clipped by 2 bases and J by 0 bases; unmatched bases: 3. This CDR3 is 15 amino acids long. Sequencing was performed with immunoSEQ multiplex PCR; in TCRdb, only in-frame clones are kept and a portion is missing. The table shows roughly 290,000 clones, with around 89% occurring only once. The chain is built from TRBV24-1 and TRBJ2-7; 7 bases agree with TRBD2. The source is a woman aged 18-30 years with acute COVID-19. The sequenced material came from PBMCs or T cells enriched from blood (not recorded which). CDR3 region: CATSDSRTSSYEQYF. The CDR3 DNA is TGTGCCACCAGTGATTCCCGGACTAGCTCCTACGAGCAGTACTTC.